This T cell receptor (beta chain) was sequenced for a study of shared clonotypes between healthy human individuals. Findings of the study overall: Sampling included only blood; tissue repertoires likely differ.

The study enrolled healthy HIV-negative adults without recent acute infections or vaccinations as donors. From CD4+ cells came CD45RA+ naive and CD45RA-negative memory subsets. Measured with immunoSEQ multiplex PCR; TCRdb has only the in-frame clones, and not every one. The sample has about 2.4 million clones; 80% to 95% are singletons. CDR1 is SGHRS, CDR2 YFSETQ, per germline. The CDR3 has 14 residues. Trimming left V 4 bases short and J 5 bases short, with 15 bases between. To note about this clone: Its target is unknown.

V usage is TRBV5-1 and J usage is TRBJ1-1; the D gene is possibly TRBD1 (6 bases). This clonotype originated in a man younger than 35 in good health. Some clones in this sample may be carry-over from other donors' samples. The sequencing sample was made of naive CD4+ T cells from PBMCs. The subset was: CD45RA+ positively selected. The CDR3 is CASSGQGRWTEAFF. The CDR3 nucleotides read TGCGCCAGCAGCGGTCAGGGGCGTTGGACTGAAGCTTTCTTT.